Sequencing of this TCR beta chain was carried out in a study of blood T cell repertoires in COVID-19. The wider study: T cells, B-cell-depleted T cells, or PBMCs supplied cDNA or gDNA.

Sequenced by immunoSEQ multiplex PCR; TCRdb stores in-frame clones only, minus some. The data contain 52,000 or so clones, 90% of them singletons. This CDR3 region has 13 residues. The V end lost 3 bases, the J end lost 7 bases, and 15 bases lay between the germline ends. From germline, CDR1 is DFQATT and CDR2 SNEGSKA (reference sequence). Material for sequencing was peripheral blood. This rearrangement joins TRBV20-1 to TRBJ1-1; D might be TRBD1 (5 bases). This TCR was recovered from a human donor in a cohort sampled during active COVID-19. CDR3 amino acids: CSASRAGEVEAFF. The CDR3 DNA is TGCAGTGCTAGTCGGGCGGGGGAGGTTGAAGCTTTCTTT.